These 30 T cell receptor beta chains share one sample of origin, sequenced in a study of cytomegalovirus exposure and HLA in healthy donors. PCR primers comprised 60 Vbeta and 13 Jbeta primers. This table comes from immunoSEQ multiplex PCR, and its TCRdb copy is limited to in-frame clones, with some not included. This table holds about 89,000 clones, about 80% found once. Material for sequencing was PBMCs. These receptor sequences come from a male donor in good health and CMV-seronegative.

This sequence joins TRBV6-5 and TRBJ1-4; 7 nucleotides match TRBD1. The CDR3 loop spans 12 amino acids. V dropped 5 bases and J dropped 8; count of bases not matched to a gene: 2. Germline values: CDR1 MNHEY, CDR2 SVGAGI. In DNA form, the CDR3 reads TGTGCCAGCAGTGCAGGGGGAGAAAAACTGTTTTTT. Translating it yields CASSAGGEKLFF.

The chain recombines TRBV19 with TRBJ2-7; D is perhaps TRBD2 (5 bases). Trimming left V 6 bases short and J 7 bases short, with 19 bases between. The CDR3 runs 14 residues. Germline lookup yields CDR1 LNHDA and CDR2 SQIVND (reference sequence). The CDR3 DNA reads TGTGCCAGTAGGAACGGGATGTCTTTTGGTGAGCAGTACTTC. Its translation is CASRNGMSFGEQYF.

The chain uses TRBV6-1 and TRBJ2-7; a weak D match, TRBD1 (6 bases). The V end lost 2 bases, the J end lost 4 bases, and 12 bases lay between the germline ends. There are 14 residues in the CDR3. Germline CDR1 and CDR2: MNHNS and SASEGT. As DNA, the CDR3 is TGTGCCAGCAGTGAACAGGGGTTGGGTTACGAGCAGTACTTC. Amino acids: CASSEQGLGYEQYF.

In this sample, this clone turned up a few times. The J gene is TRBJ1-2, the V gene TRBV19, with TRBD1 identical over 8 bases. The V and J ends lost 4 bases and 2 bases, in that order; junction bases with no gene match: 0. The CDR3 is made up of 13 amino acids. Germline lookup yields CDR1 LNHDA and CDR2 SQIVND (reference sequence). In nucleotides, the CDR3 is TGTGCCAGTAGTACAGGGGGCAACTATGGCTACACCTTC. Its protein is CASSTGGNYGYTF.

V is TRBV28 and J is TRBJ2-1, with 9 bases matching TRBD2. Germline V gives CDR1 MDHEN, CDR2 SYDVKM. The CDR3 runs to 18 residues. The V segment lost 3 bases and the J segment 1 base; nucleotides outside the gene matches: 10. CDR3 protein: CASSFESSGGFSYNEQFF. The CDR3 DNA reads as TGTGCCAGCAGTTTTGAGAGTAGCGGGGGCTTTTCCTACAATGAGCAGTTCTTC.

This clone has only a few counts. The rearrangement uses TRBV11-2 and TRBJ1-2, with TRBD1 identical over 8 bases. Trimming took 4 bases from V and 5 from J; bases not matched to a gene: 3. Germline-derived CDR1 and CDR2 are SGHAT and FQNNGV. There are 13 residues in the CDR3. CDR3 amino acids: CASSYTGGYGYTF. Here the CDR3 DNA reads TGTGCCAGCAGCTATACAGGGGGATATGGCTACACCTTC.

This rearrangement joins TRBV27 to TRBJ1-2, with D hard to call. CDR1 and CDR2 from the germline V gene are MNHEY and SMNVEV (reference sequence). The V and J ends lost 0 bases and 7 bases respectively, with 9 bases between them. The CDR3 is 13 residues long. The CDR3 bases are TGTGCCAGCAGTTTATCGGCGGGGTTTGGCTACACCTTC. This codes for CASSLSAGFGYTF.

This rearrangement joins TRBV7-2 to TRBJ1-1; 7 nucleotides match TRBD1. CDR3 length: 16 amino acids. From germline, CDR1 is SGHTA and CDR2 FQGNSA. The V and J ends lost 4 bases and 0 bases, in that order; junction bases with no gene match: 8. CDR3 coding DNA: TGTGCCAGCAGCTCTTACTTGACAGGGATGAACACTGAAGCTTTCTTT. Its protein product is CASSSYLTGMNTEAFF.

The rearrangement uses TRBV10-3 and TRBJ2-4, with TRBD1 matching 8 bases. CDR1 and CDR2 from the germline V gene are ENHRY and SYGVKD. The junction had 4 bases not matched to a gene; V was cut back by 9 bases and J by 0 bases. The CDR3 extends over 14 amino acids. CDR3 sequence reads: CAIAQGVAKNIQYF. In nucleotides, the CDR3 is TGTGCCATAGCACAGGGGGTAGCCAAAAACATTCAGTACTTC.

The chain links TRBV4-1 to TRBJ1-2; 8 bases are shared with TRBD1. The CDR3 loop spans 13 amino acids. Germline V gives CDR1 MGHRA, CDR2 YSYEKL. V shed 4 bases and J 5 bases; nucleotides not matched to a gene: 3. The CDR3 nucleotides read TGCGCCAGCAGCCCGGACAGGGAGTATGGCTACACCTTC. Translation: CASSPDREYGYTF.

This clone has a handful of counts. The chain links TRBV4-3 to TRBJ1-1; possibly TRBD1 for D (6 bases). Germline V gene data show CDR1 as LGHNA and CDR2 as YSLEER. This CDR3 is built from 13 residues. The V end was cut by 4 bases, the J end by 1 base, with 7 bases between. The CDR3 protein is CASSRQANTEAFF. The CDR3 DNA sequence: TGCGCCAGCAGCCGACAGGCGAACACTGAAGCTTTCTTT.

The gene calls are TRBV6-4 and TRBJ2-1, with D possibly matching TRBD2 (5 bases). V shed 8 bases and J shed 3 bases, with 17 bases lying between them. CDR3 length equals 15 residues. Germline V CDR1 and CDR2: MRHNA, SNTAGT. As DNA, the CDR3 is TGTGCCAGCCGTCGGGGTGCGGAGGACTACAATGAGCAGTTCTTC. Protein sequence: CASRRGAEDYNEQFF.

This clone showed up just a few times. The chain employs TRBV7-2 and TRBJ2-7; D remains ambiguous. The germline gives CDR1 SGHTA, CDR2 FQGNSA. This CDR3 spans 12 amino acids. Between the trimmed V and J ends, which lost 5 bases and 1 base, there was a span of 6 bases. This CDR3 is CASSPLSYEQYF. CDR3 DNA sequence: TGTGCCAGCAGCCCACTTTCCTACGAGCAGTACTTC.

The chain uses TRBV19 and TRBJ1-1; D remains unclear. The V gene lost 4 bases and the J gene lost 0 bases, with 15 bases spanning the gap. Germline CDR1 reads LNHDA; CDR2 reads SQIVND (reference sequence). The CDR3 extends over 16 amino acids. The CDR3 coding sequence is TGTGCCAGTAGTACGACGTCCGCGACTGTGAACACTGAAGCTTTCTTT. This sequence encodes CASSTTSATVNTEAFF.

V and J are TRBV29-1 and TRBJ1-1; D is ambiguous. Germline V gives CDR1 SQVTM, CDR2 ANQGSEA. The CDR3 has 11 amino acids. Trimming shortened V by 8 bases and J by 8 bases, and 15 bases separated the two germline ends. The DNA of the CDR3 is TGCAGCTCGTGGGGTAGAGGGGAAGCTTTCTTT. Translating it yields CSSWGRGEAFF.

The chain carries TRBV16 and TRBJ1-1; D is unresolved. This CDR3 has 14 residues. Germline values: CDR1 KGHSY, CDR2 FQNENV. Trimming took off 0 bases at V and 2 bases at J, with 7 bases between the two ends. The CDR3 sequence: CASSQSRGNTEAFF. In nucleotides, the CDR3 is TGTGCCAGCAGCCAATCCCGGGGAAACACTGAAGCTTTCTTT.

The rearrangement joins TRBV2 to TRBJ1-2, with TRBD1 matching 7 bases. Germline V lookup: CDR1 SNHLY, CDR2 FYNNEI. Trimming at V came to 6 bases and at J to 1 base, leaving 2 bases not matched to a gene. This CDR3 has 13 residues. CDR3 protein: CASSRDSNYGYTF. DNA for the CDR3: TGTGCCAGCAGCAGGGACAGTAACTATGGCTACACCTTC.

This clone has just a few counts. The chain recombines TRBV5-1 with TRBJ2-1, with 7 bases lining up with TRBD1. Trimming removed 0 bases from V and 3 bases from J; junction bases left unmatched: 6. CDR3 length: 16 residues. The V gene's germline CDR1 is SGHRS and CDR2 YFSETQ. This chain's CDR3 is CASSLGDRAGYNEQFF. In DNA form, the CDR3 reads TGCGCCAGCAGCTTGGGAGACAGGGCGGGCTACAATGAGCAGTTCTTC. The entire variable domain, with the rest obtained from reference TRBV5-1 and TRBJ2-1, is as follows: KAGVTQTPRYLIKTRGQQVTLSCSPISGHRSVSWYQQTPGQGLQFLFEYFSETQRNKGNFPGRFSGRQFSNSRSEMNVSTLELGDSALYLCASSLGDRAGYNEQFFGPGTRLTVL.

As concerns this clone: The junction differs from germline at one of its ends, possibly a read error. The V call is TRBV28, the J call TRBJ2-6; weak D call: TRBD1 (5 bases). Germline V gene sequence: CDR1 MDHEN, CDR2 SYDVKM. This CDR3 region has 21 residues. The CDR3 coding sequence is TGTGCCAGCAGTTTGGTTGGCCCCGGCCGGTCCCGCGGCTCTGGGGCCAACGGCCTGACTTTC. Protein: CASSLVGPGRSRGSGANGLTF.

The chain is built from TRBV7-2 and TRBJ1-2; D is undetermined. Germline CDR1 and CDR2: SGHTA and FQGNSA. The V end lost 5 bases, the J end lost 8 bases, and 18 bases lay between the germline ends. The CDR3 is 14 residues long. The CDR3 region is CASSRVSGEEGYTF. The CDR3 bases are TGTGCCAGCAGCAGAGTTTCCGGGGAAGAAGGCTACACCTTC.

A few counts support this clone. This CDR3 reads CASSDSGSTDTQYF. The CDR3 nucleotides are TGTGCCAGCAGTGACAGCGGGAGCACAGATACGCAGTATTTT. The chain uses TRBV6-4 and TRBJ2-3; tentatively, D is TRBD2 (6 bases). The CDR3 runs 14 residues. Germline loops: CDR1 MRHNA, CDR2 SNTAGT. Trimming took off 2 bases at V and 0 bases at J, with 6 bases between the two ends.

This rearrangement joins TRBV29-1 to TRBJ2-1; possible D gene TRBD1, 7 bases. This CDR3 region has 15 residues. Trimming removed 1 base from V and 2 bases from J, with 12 bases in between. Germline CDR1 SQVTM, CDR2 ANQGSEA. CDR3 loop: CSVEGGDSPYNEQFF. In DNA form, the CDR3 reads TGCAGCGTTGAAGGGGGGGACAGCCCCTACAATGAGCAGTTCTTC.

The chain employs TRBV29-1 and TRBJ2-7, with TRBD1 identical over 7 bases. The V gene end was trimmed by 5 bases and the J gene end by 2 bases; junction bases not matched to a gene: 9. Germline V lookup: CDR1 SQVTM, CDR2 ANQGSEA. The CDR3 has 14 residues. The chain's CDR3 is CSVRLRGQPYEQYF. In DNA, the CDR3 is TGCAGCGTTCGGTTAAGGGGACAGCCCTACGAGCAGTACTTC.

Only one count was recorded for this clone. The V call is TRBV6-5, the J call TRBJ1-2; D is undetermined. The germline CDR1 and CDR2 sequences are MNHEY and SVGAGI. With 2 bases removed from V and 0 bases from J, the gap between germline ends came to 7 bases. This CDR3 contains 14 residues. CDR3 sequence: CASSYLQANYGYTF. The CDR3 DNA reads TGTGCCAGCAGTTACCTTCAGGCTAACTATGGCTACACCTTC.

This CDR3 reads CASSLEDRGRTGELFF. The CDR3 DNA sequence: TGTGCCAGCAGCTTAGAGGACAGGGGGCGGACCGGGGAGCTGTTTTTT. The chain has TRBV11-2 and TRBJ2-2; the match to TRBD1 covers 11 bases. Germline-derived CDR1 and CDR2 are SGHAT and FQNNGV. V lost 0 bases, J lost 5 bases, and 2 bases stayed unmatched. The CDR3 sequence is 16 residues long.

V and J are TRBV6-5 and TRBJ1-1, with D maybe TRBD1 (6 bases). The germline CDR1 and CDR2 sequences are MNHEY and SVGAGI. V was clipped by 2 bases and J by 7 bases, with 14 bases between them. This CDR3 contains 14 residues. CDR3 sequence (DNA): TGTGCCAGCAGTTACCTACAGGGATCTTATGAAGCTTTCTTT. Protein: CASSYLQGSYEAFF.

V gene TRBV7-2 combines with J gene TRBJ2-3, with TRBD2 identical over 12 bases. The CDR3 consists of 17 residues. The V gene's germline CDR1 is SGHTA and CDR2 FQGNSA. Unmatched junction bases numbered 12, after V lost 4 bases and J lost 7 bases. The CDR3 loop reads CASSSRTSGTEENTQYF. In DNA, the CDR3 is TGTGCCAGCAGCTCCCGGACTAGCGGGACCGAGGAGAATACGCAGTATTTT.

The V gene is TRBV2, the J gene TRBJ2-1; 9 bases agree with TRBD2. CDR1 SNHLY and CDR2 FYNNEI come from the germline V gene. The ends lost 6 bases at V and 6 bases at J; junction bases unmatched: 15. The CDR3 runs 17 residues. The CDR3 loop is CASRSLAGDAEGNEQFF. CDR3 nucleotide sequence: TGTGCCAGCAGAAGTTTAGCGGGAGATGCCGAGGGCAATGAGCAGTTCTTC. Filled out from reference TRBV2 and TRBJ2-1, the complete variable domain reads EPEVTQTPSHQVTQMGQEVILRCVPISNHLYFYWYRQILGQKVEFLVSFYNNEISEKSEIFDDQFSVERPDGSNFTLKIRSTKLEDSAMYFCASRSLAGDAEGNEQFFGPGTRLTVL.

V usage is TRBV5-6 and J usage is TRBJ2-3; the match to TRBD2 covers 8 bases. The CDR3 length is 19 residues. V trimming: 3 bases; J trimming: 4 bases; junction bases outside the gene matches: 19. Germline CDR1 SGHDT, CDR2 YYEEEE. The chain's CDR3 is CASSSPLDGRAFVPDTQYF. The CDR3 nucleotides read TGTGCCAGCAGCTCCCCCCTAGACGGGAGGGCCTTCGTTCCAGATACGCAGTATTTT. Supplemented by reference TRBV5-6 and TRBJ2-3, the full variable domain reads DAGVTQSPTHLIKTRGQQVTLRCSPKSGHDTVSWYQQALGQGPQFIFQYYEEEERQRGNFPDRFSGHQFPNYSSELNVNALLLGDSALYLCASSSPLDGRAFVPDTQYFGPGTRLTVL.

On this clone itself: Other DNA sequences within the sample encode an identical CDR3. This chain joins TRBV19 and TRBJ1-4; TRBD1 agrees at 7 bases. This CDR3 comprises 15 residues. V dropped 5 bases and J dropped 0; count of bases not matched to a gene: 3. Germline assignment: CDR1 LNHDA and CDR2 SQIVND (reference sequence). The CDR3 DNA reads as TGTGCCAGTAGTCCCGGGACAGCAACTAATGAAAAACTGTTTTTT. Translating gives CASSPGTATNEKLFF.